This T cell receptor (beta chain) was captured in a study of monozygotic twins with inflammatory bowel disease. Germline CDR1 and CDR2: MNHEY and SMNVEV (reference sequence). CDR3 size: 15 residues. Donors each contributed one blood sample measuring under 3 ml. TCRdb re-called the 5' RACE reads and gives one entry per CDR3 protein, without DNA. Listed are about 380,000 distinct CDR3 sequences; 2% to 3% falls within the top ten. The gene calls are TRBV27 and TRBJ1-4. The sequencing sample was made of blood. The clonotype comes from a human donor with ulcerative colitis or Crohn's disease, or a healthy co-twin of an affected twin (not recorded which). CDR3 in amino acids: CASCRQHLSNEKLFF.